Listed below are T cell receptor beta chains from one sample, sequenced in a study of shared clonotypes between healthy human individuals. Profiling relied on immunoSEQ multiplex PCR, and the TCRdb table lists in-frame clones only, not all of them. The data hold over a million clones, with 65% to 75% observed a single time. Sequencing used memory CD4+ T cells sorted from blood. The receptors originated from a man aged 18 to 29 in good health. The CDR3 runs from the conserved cysteine through the conserved F or W. A D gene is named only where the DNA matches it firmly. Expanded clones get a size class; other rows say once, few or many, or leave the size out.

clone_size	d_call	v_call	j_call	cdr3_nt	cdr3_aa
-	-	TRBV19	TRBJ2-5	TGTGCCAGTAGTATAGATCACGGGTCTCGCCAAGAGACCCAGTACTTC	CASSIDHGSRQETQYF
many	TRBD1	TRBV10-2	TRBJ1-1	TGCGCCAGCAGTGAGCCCGGGACAGGGGGCACTGAAGCTTTCTTT	CASSEPGTGGTEAFF
-	-	TRBV27	TRBJ1-1	TGTGCCAGCAGAGTTTGGGGAGACACTGAAGCTTTCTTT	CASRVWGDTEAFF
-	-	TRBV28	TRBJ1-2	TGTGCCAGCGGATCAGTTCGGGGGCACTACTATGGCTACACCTTC	CASGSVRGHYYGYTF
-	-	TRBV7-9	TRBJ2-5	TGTGCCGGCAGCCCTGGGGCGGGTACCCCCCAAGAGACCCAGTACTTC	CAGSPGAGTPQETQYF
-	TRBD1	TRBV27	TRBJ2-2	TGTGCCAGCAGTCGGGGACAGCGACACACCGGGGAGCTGTTTTTT	CASSRGQRHTGELFF
-	-	TRBV30	TRBJ1-3	TGTGCCTGGAGTCCTCCGGCCCGATCTGGAAACACCATATATTTT	CAWSPPARSGNTIYF
-	-	TRBV7-6	TRBJ2-5	TGTGCCAGCAGCGTTAGTACGGGGATCGAGACCCAGTACTTC	CASSVSTGIETQYF
-	-	TRBV27	TRBJ2-2	TGTGCCAGCAGTCCTTACGGGGGAAGAGGCACCGGGGAGCTGTTTTTT	CASSPYGGRGTGELFF
-	TRBD1	TRBV5-6	TRBJ2-7	TGTGCCAGCACCACCGGACAGGGGTCCTACGAGCAGTACTTC	CASTTGQGSYEQYF
once	-	TRBV11-2	TRBJ1-3	TGTGCCAGCAGCAGCGACAGGCTTTCTGGAAACACCATATATTTT	CASSSDRLSGNTIYF
-	-	TRBV30	TRBJ2-5	TGTGCCTGGGCTTTGGGCTGGGAGACCCAGTACTTC	CAWALGWETQYF
few	TRBD2	TRBV4-2	TRBJ2-3	TGTGCCAGCAGCCAAGAGGGGAGAGCGGGGGGCCGCCCAGATACGCAGTATTTT	CASSQEGRAGGRPDTQYF
-	-	TRBV30	TRBJ1-5	TGTGCCTGGAGTGTAATGGGGGGAGATCAGCCCCAGCATTTT	CAWSVMGGDQPQHF
-	-	TRBV2	TRBJ1-2	TGTGCCAGCAGTTTACAGGCCGGCGGGTATGGCTACACCTTC	CASSLQAGGYGYTF
-	-	TRBV7-2	TRBJ2-7	TGTGCCAGCAGTCCCAGGAGGAGCTCCGAGCAGTACTTC	CASSPRRSSEQYF
once	-	TRBV4-1	TRBJ2-4	TGCGCCAGCAGCCCTTGGGAGGGGGCTGGAAACATTCAGTACTTC	CASSPWEGAGNIQYF
-	-	TRBV30	TRBJ2-3	TGTGCCTGGAGCGAAAATCCCGATACGCAGTATTTT	CAWSENPDTQYF
few	-	TRBV9	TRBJ1-1	TGTGCCAGCAGTGGGTCGGCGAACACTGAAGCTTTCTTT	CASSGSANTEAFF
-	TRBD1	TRBV2	TRBJ2-2	TGTGCCAGCAGCGGACAGGGGGGCTCCGGGGAGCTGTTTTTT	CASSGQGGSGELFF
once	-	TRBV4-2	TRBJ2-5	TGTGCCAGCAGCCAACGGGGGTTTCAAGAGACCCAGTACTTC	CASSQRGFQETQYF
-	TRBD2	TRBV5-6	TRBJ2-3	TGTGCCAGCAGCCTAACTAGCGACCACACAGATACGCAGTATTTT	CASSLTSDHTDTQYF
once	TRBD2	TRBV5-4	TRBJ2-1	TGTGCCAGCAGCTCCCCCCAAGGACTAGCGGGATACAATGAGCAGTTCTTC	CASSSPQGLAGYNEQFF
-	TRBD1	TRBV19	TRBJ2-7	TGTGCCAGTAGTATATTACTGGGACAGGGGGTTAACGAGCAGTACTTC	CASSILLGQGVNEQYF
once	TRBD2	TRBV2	TRBJ2-3	TGTGCCAGCAAAAGCGGAGCGGGAGGGTTTTTGACAGATACGCAGTATTTT	CASKSGAGGFLTDTQYF
-	-	TRBV19	TRBJ1-5	TGTGCCAGTAGCCCCAGCGGCTATCAGCCCCAGCATTTT	CASSPSGYQPQHF
-	-	TRBV19	TRBJ2-7	TGTGCCAGTAGTGGATTTCGCGGGAAATCCTACGAGCAGTACTTC	CASSGFRGKSYEQYF
-	TRBD1	TRBV15	TRBJ2-3	TGTGCCACCAGCAGAGAAGGGGACAGAAGCACAGATACGCAGTATTTT	CATSREGDRSTDTQYF
-	-	TRBV4-1	TRBJ2-2	TGCGCCAGCAGCCACTCCTGGGGGAGAGGGGGCGGGGAGCTGTTTTTT	CASSHSWGRGGGELFF
-	-	TRBV6-1	TRBJ2-5	TGTGCCAGCAGCGCCAGACGGGGGGAGACCCAGTACTTC	CASSARRGETQYF
many	-	TRBV11-1	TRBJ2-1	TGTGCCAGCAGCTTAATCAGGGCCGCCTACAATGAGCAGTTCTTC	CASSLIRAAYNEQFF
-	TRBD1	TRBV5-1	TRBJ2-2	TGCGCCAGCAGCTTGGAACAGGGGGGCTGGTACACCGGGGAGCTGTTTTTT	CASSLEQGGWYTGELFF